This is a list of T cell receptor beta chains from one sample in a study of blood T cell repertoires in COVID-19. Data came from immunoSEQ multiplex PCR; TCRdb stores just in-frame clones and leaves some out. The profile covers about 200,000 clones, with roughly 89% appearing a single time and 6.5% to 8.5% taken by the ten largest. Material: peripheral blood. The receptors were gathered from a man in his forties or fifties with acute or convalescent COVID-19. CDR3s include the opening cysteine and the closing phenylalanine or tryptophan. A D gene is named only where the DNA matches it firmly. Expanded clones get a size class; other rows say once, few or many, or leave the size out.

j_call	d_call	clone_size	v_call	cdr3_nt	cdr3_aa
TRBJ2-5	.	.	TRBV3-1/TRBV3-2	TGTGCCAGCAGTCTAAGGACTATCCAAGAGACCCAGTACTTC	CASSLRTIQETQYF
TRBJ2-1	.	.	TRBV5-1	TGCGCCAGCAGCGAGGGGGGGGCGTTTAAGCCTGAGCAGTTCTTC	CASSEGGAFKPEQFF
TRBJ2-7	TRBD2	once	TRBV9	TGTGCCAGCAGCGCGGGACTAGCGGCCTCCTACGAGCAGTACTTC	CASSAGLAASYEQYF
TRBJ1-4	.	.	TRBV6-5	TGTGCCAGCAGTTACTCGGACAGTGAAAAACTGTTTTTT	CASSYSDSEKLFF
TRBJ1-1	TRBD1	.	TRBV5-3	TGTGCCAGAAGCACTGGACAGGGAGGTAGAAAGGACACTGAAGCTTTCTTT	CARSTGQGGRKDTEAFF
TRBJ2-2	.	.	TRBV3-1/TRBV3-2	TGTGCCACCGAATCAAGCGGTGCCTATATCGGGGAGCTGTTTTTT	CATESSGAYIGELFF
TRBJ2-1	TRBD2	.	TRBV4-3	TGCGCCAGCAGCCAATTGCGGGGGGCGTACAATGAGCAGTTCTTC	CASSQLRGAYNEQFF
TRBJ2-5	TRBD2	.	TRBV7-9	TGTGCCAGCAGCCTAGCGGGGGGGCTGGAGACCCAGTACTTC	CASSLAGGLETQYF
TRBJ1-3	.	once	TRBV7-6	TGTGCCAGCAGCTTAGACTTGCGGAAGGTAGAGGATCGAAACACCATATATTTT	CASSLDLRKVEDRNTIYF
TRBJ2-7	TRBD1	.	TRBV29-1	TGCAGCATTGCACCGGGACAGAGCTCCTACGAGCAGTACTTC	CSIAPGQSSYEQYF
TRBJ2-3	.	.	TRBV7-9	TGTGCCAGCAGCTTAGACAGAGAGAGAGATACGCAGTATTTT	CASSLDRERDTQYF
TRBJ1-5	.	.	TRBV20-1	TGCAGTGCGAGTGGGGCCAGCAATCAGCCCCAGCATTTT	CSASGASNQPQHF
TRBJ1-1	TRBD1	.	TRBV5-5	TGTGCCAGCAGCTTCGGGACAGGGGAGTTTACTGAAGCTTTCTTT	CASSFGTGEFTEAFF
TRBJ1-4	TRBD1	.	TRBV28	TGTGCCAGCAAACAGGGGTATGAAAAACTGTTTTTT	CASKQGYEKLFF
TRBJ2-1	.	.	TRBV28	TGTGCCAGCATGACGGGGGGACACCAAGGGTTCTTC	CASMTGGHQGFF
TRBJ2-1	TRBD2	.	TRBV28	TGTGCCAGCAGTCCAGGACTAGCGGGGCTACAGAATGAGCAGTTCTTC	CASSPGLAGLQNEQFF
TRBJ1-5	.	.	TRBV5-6	TGTGCCAGCAGCTTGCGGGTAGTGGCAGGGCGGTTCGATCAGCCCCAGCATTTT	CASSLRVVAGRFDQPQHF
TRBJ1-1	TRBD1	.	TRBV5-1	TGCGCCAGCAGCCTAATGACAGGGGAGAACACTGAAGCTTTCTTT	CASSLMTGENTEAFF
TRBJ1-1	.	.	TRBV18	TGTGCCAGCTCACCAAACTCCCTCCCCACTGAAGCTTTCTTT	CASSPNSLPTEAFF
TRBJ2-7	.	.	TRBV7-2	TGTGCCAGCAGCTTAATACAGGGCTACGAGCAGTACTTC	CASSLIQGYEQYF
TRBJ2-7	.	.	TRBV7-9	TGTGCCAGCAGCCCAGAAGTTCCCTACGAGCAGTACTTC	CASSPEVPYEQYF
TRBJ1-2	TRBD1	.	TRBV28	TGTGCCAGCAGTTTCCCTCAGGGGGCGGTTGGCTACACCTTC	CASSFPQGAVGYTF
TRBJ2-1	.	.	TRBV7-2	TGTGCCAGCAGCTTAGGCGCCTACAATGAGCAGTTCTTC	CASSLGAYNEQFF
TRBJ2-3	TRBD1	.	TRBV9	TGTGCCAGCAGCGCCCGGGACAGGGGCACAGATACGCAGTATTTT	CASSARDRGTDTQYF
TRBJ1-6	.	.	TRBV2	TGTGCCAGCAAGCTAAATTCACCCCTCCACTTT	CASKLNSPLHF
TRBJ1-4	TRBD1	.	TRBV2	TGTGCCAGCAGCTACCCTACAGGGGGCAATGAAAAACTGTTTTTT	CASSYPTGGNEKLFF